The 2 T cell receptor beta chains presented below share a single source sample, sequenced in a study of early T cells in non-severe SARS-CoV-2 infection. TCRdb ran MiXCR on the 5' RACE reads and lists one entry per CDR3 protein. The profile covers about 56,000 distinct CDR3 sequences, with 8% to 11% appearing a single time and approximately 6.5% taken by the ten largest. The material sequenced was whole blood. Every receptor here comes from an adult who was a healthcare worker with PCR-confirmed SARS-CoV-2 infection or an uninfected control (not recorded which).

This clonotype was recorded at least ten times. V and J are TRBV7-2 and TRBJ2-1; 9 bases line up with TRBD2. Germline values: CDR1 SGHTA, CDR2 FQGNSA. CDR3 size: 15 residues. The V gene end was trimmed by 6 bases and the J gene end by 6 bases; junction bases not matched to a gene: 9. CDR3 sequence (DNA): TGTGCCAGCAGTGAAATAGCGGGAGTACCCAATGAGCAGTTCTTC. The encoded protein is CASSEIAGVPNEQFF.

The chain couples TRBV5-4 to TRBJ1-5, with 7 bases matching TRBD1. The CDR3 extends over 15 amino acids. Germline V lookup: CDR1 SGHNT, CDR2 YYREEE (reference sequence). The junction had 4 bases not matched to a gene; V was cut back by 4 bases and J by 0 bases. The CDR3 DNA follows: TGTGCCAGCAGCCCCGGGACAGATAGCAATCAGCCCCAGCATTTT. This codes for CASSPGTDSNQPQHF.